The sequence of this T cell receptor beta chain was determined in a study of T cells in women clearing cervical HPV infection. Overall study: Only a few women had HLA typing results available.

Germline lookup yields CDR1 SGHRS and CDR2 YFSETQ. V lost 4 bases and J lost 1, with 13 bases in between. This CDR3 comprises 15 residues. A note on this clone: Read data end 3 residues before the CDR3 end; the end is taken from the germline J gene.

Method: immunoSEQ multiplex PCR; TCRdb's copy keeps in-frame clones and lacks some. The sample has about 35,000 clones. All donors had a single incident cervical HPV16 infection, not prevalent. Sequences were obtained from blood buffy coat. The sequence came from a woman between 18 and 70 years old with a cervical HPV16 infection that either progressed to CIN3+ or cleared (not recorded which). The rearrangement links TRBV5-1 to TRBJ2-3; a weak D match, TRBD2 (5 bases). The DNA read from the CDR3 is TGCGCCAGCAGCACGGGTCTAGCTCGCACAGATACG. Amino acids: CASSTGLARTDT. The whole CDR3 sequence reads CASSTGLARTDTQYF.